What follows are 15 T cell receptor beta chains derived from one specimen sequenced in a study of T cells after yellow fever vaccination. Via MiXCR, TCRdb re-called the 5' RACE reads, giving one row per CDR3 protein. The sample lists under 400,000 distinct CDR3 sequences; approximately 10% were seen once. This specimen was PBMCs, taken on the day of the first yellow fever vaccination. The receptors here all came from a man in his late teens or twenties who received the YFV17D yellow fever vaccine.

The chain recombines TRBV4-1 with TRBJ1-5; no firm D call. The length of the CDR3 is 16 residues. Per the germline V gene, CDR1 is MGHRA and CDR2 is YSYEKL. Trimming removed 0 bases at V and 4 bases at J, with 13 bases between. CDR3 sequence: CASSQDGRAGNQPQHF. CDR3 DNA sequence: TGCGCCAGCAGCCAAGACGGGAGGGCGGGTAATCAGCCCCAGCATTTT.

This clonotype was counted between two and nine times. V and J are TRBV6-6 and TRBJ1-6; no reliable D call. Trimming removed 11 bases at V and 14 bases at J, with 22 bases between. From germline, CDR1 is MNHNY and CDR2 SVGAGI (reference sequence). The CDR3 length is 13 residues. This CDR3 reads CAAGRPGESTLHF. The CDR3 nucleotides read TGTGCCGCCGGACGACCTGGGGAATCAACCCTCCACTTT.

The chain combines TRBV18 with TRBJ2-3; D is perhaps TRBD1 (6 bases). The germline V and J ends were trimmed by 5 bases and 3 bases, with 18 bases remaining between them. The CDR3 runs to 16 residues. CDR1 and CDR2 (germline): KGHSH, LQKENI. As DNA, the CDR3 is TGTGCCAGCTCAGAAACGGGACATGAGATAACAGATACGCAGTATTTT. Its protein product is CASSETGHEITDTQYF.

This chain joins TRBV7-2 and TRBJ1-2, with D perhaps matching TRBD1 (6 bases). The V gene lost 5 bases and the J gene lost 8 bases, with 15 bases spanning the gap. Germline CDR1 is SGHTA and CDR2 is FQGNSA. The CDR3 extends over 13 amino acids. The CDR3 region is CASSPRQARGYTF. The CDR3 DNA is TGTGCCAGCAGCCCACGACAGGCGCGAGGCTACACCTTC.

The V call is TRBV4-1, the J call TRBJ1-1; D might be TRBD1 (6 bases). The CDR3 has 15 amino acids. Germline V gene sequence: CDR1 MGHRA, CDR2 YSYEKL. V was pared by 5 bases and J by 4 bases, with 17 bases between. CDR3 residues: CASSTTAGAATEAFF. The DNA for the CDR3 is TGCGCCAGCAGCACCACTGCGGGGGCAGCCACTGAAGCTTTCTTT.

The V call is TRBV10-3, the J call TRBJ2-1; 10 bases align to TRBD1. This CDR3 has 13 residues. From germline, CDR1 is ENHRY and CDR2 SYGVKD. The junction had 4 bases not matched to a gene; V was cut back by 6 bases and J by 8 bases. Written as DNA, the CDR3 is TGTGCCATCAGGGCCGGGACAGGGGATGAGCAGTTCTTC. This encodes CAIRAGTGDEQFF.

Many counts were recorded for this clonotype. This chain uses TRBV15 with TRBJ1-1, with TRBD1 identical over 10 bases. Germline V gene data show CDR1 as LNHNV and CDR2 as YYDKDF (reference sequence). This CDR3 is 16 amino acids long. After removal of 1 base from V and 0 bases from J, the junction contained 2 bases not matched to a gene. The CDR3 region is CATSRGQGAMNTEAFF. The CDR3 DNA reads TGTGCCACCAGCAGAGGACAGGGGGCAATGAACACTGAAGCTTTCTTT. Filled out from reference TRBV15 and TRBJ1-1, the complete variable domain reads DAMVIQNPRYQVTQFGKPVTLSCSQTLNHNVMYWYQQKSSQAPKLLFHYYDKDFNNEADTPDNFQSRRPNTSFCFLDIRSPGLGDTAMYLCATSRGQGAMNTEAFFGQGTRLTVV.

The rearrangement links TRBV20-1 to TRBJ1-5; perhaps TRBD1 as D (6 bases). The V gene lost 3 bases and the J gene lost 4 bases, with 16 bases spanning the gap. Germline assignment: CDR1 DFQATT and CDR2 SNEGSKA (reference sequence). The CDR3 contains 15 residues. CDR3 loop: CSARSGGGPNQPQHF. DNA of the CDR3: TGCAGTGCTAGGAGTGGGGGGGGCCCAAATCAGCCCCAGCATTTT.

The chain carries TRBV4-3 and TRBJ2-1, with TRBD2 matching over 7 bases. Germline V gene data show CDR1 as LGHNA and CDR2 as YSLEER. The CDR3 length is 14 residues. Trimming at V came to 6 bases and at J to 8 bases, leaving 10 bases not matched to a gene. This CDR3 is CASRFVGGGDEQFF. In DNA form, the CDR3 reads TGCGCCAGCAGATTTGTGGGCGGGGGAGATGAGCAGTTCTTC.

The V gene is TRBV20-1, the J gene TRBJ2-1; no reliable D call. The CDR3 is 11 residues long. V dropped 7 bases and J dropped 10 bases, with 14 bases sitting between them. Looked up from germline, CDR1 is DFQATT and CDR2 is SNEGSKA (reference sequence). CDR3 loop: CSVPSLGEQFF. CDR3 DNA sequence: TGCAGTGTCCCGTCGCTCGGGGAGCAGTTCTTC.

This clonotype was counted only a few times. This chain connects TRBV7-2 to TRBJ1-3, with D possibly TRBD1 on 6 matching bases. The CDR3 length is 15 residues. Germline CDR1 is SGHTA and CDR2 is FQGNSA. The ends were cut back, 5 bases at V and 2 bases at J, with 13 bases in the middle. The CDR3, as DNA: TGTGCCAGCAGCCCGTCGCGGACAGCTGGAAACACCATATATTTT. This encodes CASSPSRTAGNTIYF.

In this sample, this clonotype turned up a few times. This chain joins TRBV15 and TRBJ2-5; D might be TRBD1 or TRBD2, each matching 5 bases. V was clipped by 0 bases and J by 5 bases, with 13 bases between them. Germline loops: CDR1 LNHNV, CDR2 YYDKDF (reference sequence). This CDR3 has 15 residues. For the CDR3, the DNA is TGTGCCACCAGCAGAGATCCGGGGACCCGGGAGACCCAGTACTTC. It is translated as CATSRDPGTRETQYF.

This clonotype has only a few counts. This rearrangement joins TRBV7-9 to TRBJ1-1; no clear D gene. This CDR3 is built from 14 residues. V gave up 5 bases and J gave up 3 bases, with 13 bases separating them. Germline values: CDR1 SEHNR, CDR2 FQNEAQ (reference sequence). The CDR3 here is CASSPTVSDTEAFF. For the CDR3, the DNA is TGTGCCAGCAGCCCTACGGTATCGGACACTGAAGCTTTCTTT.

This clonotype was seen repeatedly, ten times or more. The rearrangement links TRBV6-2 or TRBV6-3 to TRBJ2-1, with 10 bases aligning to TRBD2. The CDR3 consists of 18 residues. J lost 2 bases, V lost 6 bases, and 13 bases had no gene match. The germline V gene has CDR1 MNHEY and CDR2 SVGEGT. CDR3 DNA: TGTGCCAGCAGCCACCCGTGGCTAGCGGGGGCACCCTACAATGAGCAGTTCTTC. It encodes CASSHPWLAGAPYNEQFF.

This clonotype was counted a few times. The chain uses TRBV18 and TRBJ1-6, with 8 nucleotides matching TRBD1. The CDR3 is made up of 13 amino acids. V shed 5 bases and J 9 bases; nucleotides not matched to a gene: 3. Germline V lookup: CDR1 KGHSH, CDR2 LQKENI. The DNA of the CDR3 is TGTGCCAGCTCAGGCCAGGGGGCTTCACCCCTCCACTTT. Protein: CASSGQGASPLHF. Drawing the rest from reference TRBV18 and TRBJ1-6, the complete variable domain is NAGVMQNPRHLVRRRGQEARLRCSPMKGHSHVYWYRQLPEEGLKFMVYLQKENIIDESGMPKERFSAEFPKEGPSILRIQQVVRGDSAAYFCASSGQGASPLHFGNGTRLTVT.